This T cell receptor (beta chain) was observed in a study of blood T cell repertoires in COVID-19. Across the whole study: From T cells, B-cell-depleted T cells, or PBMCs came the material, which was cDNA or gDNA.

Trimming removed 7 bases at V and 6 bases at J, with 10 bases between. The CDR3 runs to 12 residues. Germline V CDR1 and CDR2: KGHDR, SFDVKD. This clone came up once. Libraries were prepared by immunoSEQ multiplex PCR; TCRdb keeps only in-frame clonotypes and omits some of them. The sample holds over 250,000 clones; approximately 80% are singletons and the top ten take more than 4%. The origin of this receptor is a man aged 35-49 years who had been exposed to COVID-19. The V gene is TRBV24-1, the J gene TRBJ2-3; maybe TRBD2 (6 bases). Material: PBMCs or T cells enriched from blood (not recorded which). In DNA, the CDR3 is TGTGCCACCAGCCCTGGGACTGATACGCAGTATTTT. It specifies CATSPGTDTQYF.